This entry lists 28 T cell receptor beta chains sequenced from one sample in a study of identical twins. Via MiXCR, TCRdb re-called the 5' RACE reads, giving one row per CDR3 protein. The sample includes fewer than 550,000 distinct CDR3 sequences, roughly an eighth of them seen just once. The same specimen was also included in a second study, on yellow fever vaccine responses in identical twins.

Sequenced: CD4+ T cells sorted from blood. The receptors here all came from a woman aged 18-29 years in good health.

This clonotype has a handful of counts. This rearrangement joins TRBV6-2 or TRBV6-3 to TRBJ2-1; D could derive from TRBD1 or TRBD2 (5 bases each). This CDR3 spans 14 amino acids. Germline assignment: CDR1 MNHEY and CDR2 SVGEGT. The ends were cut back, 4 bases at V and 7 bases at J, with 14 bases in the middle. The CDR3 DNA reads TGTGCCAGCAGTTGGGACCAGTTCGGGAATGAGCAGTTCTTC. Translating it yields CASSWDQFGNEQFF.

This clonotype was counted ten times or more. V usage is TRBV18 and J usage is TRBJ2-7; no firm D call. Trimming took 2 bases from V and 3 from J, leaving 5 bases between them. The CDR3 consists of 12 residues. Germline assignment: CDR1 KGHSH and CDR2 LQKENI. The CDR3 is CASSPANYEQYF. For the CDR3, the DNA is TGTGCCAGCTCACCAGCGAACTACGAGCAGTACTTC.

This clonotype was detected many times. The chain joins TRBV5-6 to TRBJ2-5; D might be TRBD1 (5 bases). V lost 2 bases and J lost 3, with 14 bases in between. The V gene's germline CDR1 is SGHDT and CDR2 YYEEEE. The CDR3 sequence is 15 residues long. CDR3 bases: TGTGCCAGCAGCTTCACAGGTCCAAAGGAAGAGACCCAGTACTTC. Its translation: CASSFTGPKEETQYF.

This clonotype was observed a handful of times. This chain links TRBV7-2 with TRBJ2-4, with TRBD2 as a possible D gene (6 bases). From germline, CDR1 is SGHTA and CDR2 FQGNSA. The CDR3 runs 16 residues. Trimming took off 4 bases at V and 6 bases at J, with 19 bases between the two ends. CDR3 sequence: CASSSTGTGDPNIQYF. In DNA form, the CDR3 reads TGTGCCAGCAGCTCGACCGGGACGGGGGACCCAAACATTCAGTACTTC.

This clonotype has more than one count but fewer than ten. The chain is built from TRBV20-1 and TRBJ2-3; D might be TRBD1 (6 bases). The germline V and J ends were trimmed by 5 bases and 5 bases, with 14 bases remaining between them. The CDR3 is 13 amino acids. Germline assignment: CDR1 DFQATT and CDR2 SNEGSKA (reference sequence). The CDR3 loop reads CSALDPRGDTQYF. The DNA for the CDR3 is TGCAGTGCTCTGGACCCCAGGGGAGATACGCAGTATTTT.

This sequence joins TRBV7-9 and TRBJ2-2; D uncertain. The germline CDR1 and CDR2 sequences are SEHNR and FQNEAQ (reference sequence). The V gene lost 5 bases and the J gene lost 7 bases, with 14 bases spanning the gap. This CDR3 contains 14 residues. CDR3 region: CASSQSEGFGELFF. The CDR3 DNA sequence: TGTGCCAGCAGCCAAAGCGAAGGGTTCGGGGAGCTGTTTTTT.

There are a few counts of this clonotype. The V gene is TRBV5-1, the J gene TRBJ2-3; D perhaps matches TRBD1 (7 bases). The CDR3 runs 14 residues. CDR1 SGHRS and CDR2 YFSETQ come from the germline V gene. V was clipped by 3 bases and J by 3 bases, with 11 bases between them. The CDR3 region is CASSSTGRTDTQYF. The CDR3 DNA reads TGCGCCAGCAGCTCGACAGGGAGGACAGATACGCAGTATTTT.

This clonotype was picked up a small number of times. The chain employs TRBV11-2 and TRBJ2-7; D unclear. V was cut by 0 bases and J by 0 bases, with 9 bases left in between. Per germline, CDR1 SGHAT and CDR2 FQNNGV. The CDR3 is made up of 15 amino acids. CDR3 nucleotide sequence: TGTGCCAGCAGCTTAGATTGGGTGAGCTCCTACGAGCAGTACTTC. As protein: CASSLDWVSSYEQYF.

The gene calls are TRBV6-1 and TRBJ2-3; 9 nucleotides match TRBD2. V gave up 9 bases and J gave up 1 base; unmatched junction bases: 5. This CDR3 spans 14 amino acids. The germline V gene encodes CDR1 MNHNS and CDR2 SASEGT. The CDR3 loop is CASQVAGGTDTQYF. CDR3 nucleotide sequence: TGTGCCAGTCAGGTAGCGGGGGGCACAGATACGCAGTATTTT.

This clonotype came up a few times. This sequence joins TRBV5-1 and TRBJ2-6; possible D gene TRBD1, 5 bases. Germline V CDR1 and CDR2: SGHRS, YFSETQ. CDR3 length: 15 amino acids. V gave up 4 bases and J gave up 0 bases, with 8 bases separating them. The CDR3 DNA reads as TGCGCCAGCAGCCAGGGAAGCTCTGGGGCCAACGTCCTGACTTTC. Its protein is CASSQGSSGANVLTF. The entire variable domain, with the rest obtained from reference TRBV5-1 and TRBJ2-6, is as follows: KAGVTQTPRYLIKTRGQQVTLSCSPISGHRSVSWYQQTPGQGLQFLFEYFSETQRNKGNFPGRFSGRQFSNSRSEMNVSTLELGDSALYLCASSQGSSGANVLTFGAGSRLTVL.

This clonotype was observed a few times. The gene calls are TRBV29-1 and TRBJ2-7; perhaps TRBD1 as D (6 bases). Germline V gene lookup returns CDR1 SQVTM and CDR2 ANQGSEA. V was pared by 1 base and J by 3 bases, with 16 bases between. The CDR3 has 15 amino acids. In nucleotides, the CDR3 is TGCAGCGTTGAAGTTGTGGGGGCTAGACTCTACGAGCAGTACTTC. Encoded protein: CSVEVVGARLYEQYF.

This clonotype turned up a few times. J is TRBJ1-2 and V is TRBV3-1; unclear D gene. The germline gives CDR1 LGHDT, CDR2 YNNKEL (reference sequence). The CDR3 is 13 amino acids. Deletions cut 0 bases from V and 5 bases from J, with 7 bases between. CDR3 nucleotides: TGTGCCAGCAGCCAAGATCCTGGGTATGGCTACACCTTC. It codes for CASSQDPGYGYTF.

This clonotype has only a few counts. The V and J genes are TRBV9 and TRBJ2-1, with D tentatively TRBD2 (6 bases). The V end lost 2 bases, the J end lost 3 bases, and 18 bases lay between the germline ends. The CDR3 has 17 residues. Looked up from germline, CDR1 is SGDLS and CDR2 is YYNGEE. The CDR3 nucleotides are TGTGCCAGCAGCGTCCAAACCGGGACTGGCCTCTACAATGAGCAGTTCTTC. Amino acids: CASSVQTGTGLYNEQFF.

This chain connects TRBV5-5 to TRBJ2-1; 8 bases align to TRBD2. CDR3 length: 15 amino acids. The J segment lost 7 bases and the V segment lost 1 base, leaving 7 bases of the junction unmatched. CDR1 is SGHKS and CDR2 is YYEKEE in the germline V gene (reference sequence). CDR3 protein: CASSLRGTSRNEQFF. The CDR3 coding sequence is TGTGCCAGCAGCTTGCGAGGGACTAGTAGAAATGAGCAGTTCTTC.

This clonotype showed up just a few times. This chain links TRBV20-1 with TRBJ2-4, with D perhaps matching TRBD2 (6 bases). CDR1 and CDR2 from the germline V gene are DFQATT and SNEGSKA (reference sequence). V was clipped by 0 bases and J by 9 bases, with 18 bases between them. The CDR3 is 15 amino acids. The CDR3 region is CSARDRLDGGSIQYF. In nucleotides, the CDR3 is TGCAGTGCTAGAGATCGGCTCGACGGGGGTAGCATTCAGTACTTC.

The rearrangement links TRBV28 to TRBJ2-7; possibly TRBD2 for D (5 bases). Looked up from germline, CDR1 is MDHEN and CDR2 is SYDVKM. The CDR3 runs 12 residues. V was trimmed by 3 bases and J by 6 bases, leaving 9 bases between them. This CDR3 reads CASSFSGSEQYF. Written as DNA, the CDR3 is TGTGCCAGCAGTTTCAGCGGCAGCGAGCAGTACTTC.

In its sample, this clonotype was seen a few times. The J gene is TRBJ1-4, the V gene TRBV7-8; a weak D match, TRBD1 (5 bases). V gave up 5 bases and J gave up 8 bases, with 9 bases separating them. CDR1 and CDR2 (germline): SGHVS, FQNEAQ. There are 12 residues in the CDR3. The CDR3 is CASSLHREKLFF. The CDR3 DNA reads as TGTGCCAGCAGCCTACACAGGGAAAAACTGTTTTTT.

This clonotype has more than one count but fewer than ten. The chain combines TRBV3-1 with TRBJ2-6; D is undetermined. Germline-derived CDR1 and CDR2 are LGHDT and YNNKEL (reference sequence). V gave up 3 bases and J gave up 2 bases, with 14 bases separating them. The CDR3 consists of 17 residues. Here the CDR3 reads CASSQNYPGTGANVLTF. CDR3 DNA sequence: TGTGCCAGCAGCCAGAATTATCCAGGTACTGGGGCCAACGTCCTGACTTTC.

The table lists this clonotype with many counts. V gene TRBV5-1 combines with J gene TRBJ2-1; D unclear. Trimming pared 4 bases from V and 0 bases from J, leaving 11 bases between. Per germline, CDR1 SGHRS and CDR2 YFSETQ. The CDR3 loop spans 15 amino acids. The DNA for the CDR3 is TGCGCCAGCAGCCGTCCCGGGTACTCCTACAATGAGCAGTTCTTC. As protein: CASSRPGYSYNEQFF.

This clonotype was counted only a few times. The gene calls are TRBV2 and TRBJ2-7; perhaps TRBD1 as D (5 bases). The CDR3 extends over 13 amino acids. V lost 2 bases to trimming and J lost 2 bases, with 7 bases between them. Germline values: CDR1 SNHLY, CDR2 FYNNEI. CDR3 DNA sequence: TGTGCCAGCAGTGAACCCAGGGCCTACGAGCAGTACTTC. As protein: CASSEPRAYEQYF.

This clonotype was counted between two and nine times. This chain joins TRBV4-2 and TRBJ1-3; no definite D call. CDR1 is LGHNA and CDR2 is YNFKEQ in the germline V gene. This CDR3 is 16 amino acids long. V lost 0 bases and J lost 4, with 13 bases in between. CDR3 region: CASSQDIVARGNTIYF. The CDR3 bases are TGTGCCAGCAGCCAAGATATAGTGGCGCGAGGAAACACCATATATTTT.

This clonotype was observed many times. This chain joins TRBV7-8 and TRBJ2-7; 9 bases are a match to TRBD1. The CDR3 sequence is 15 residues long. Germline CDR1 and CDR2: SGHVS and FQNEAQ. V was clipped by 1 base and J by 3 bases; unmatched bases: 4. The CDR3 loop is CASSLVGTGFYEQYF. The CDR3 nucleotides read TGTGCCAGCAGCTTAGTAGGGACAGGGTTCTACGAGCAGTACTTC.

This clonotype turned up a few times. The CDR3, as DNA: TGTGCCAGCAGCTTAGTGGGGACAGCCACAGATACGCAGTATTTT. This sequence encodes CASSLVGTATDTQYF. This chain joins TRBV7-9 and TRBJ2-3, with 7 bases aligning to TRBD1. The CDR3 has 15 amino acids. J lost 2 bases, V lost 1 base, and 3 bases had no gene match. Per germline, CDR1 SEHNR and CDR2 FQNEAQ (reference sequence). The entire variable domain, with the rest obtained from reference TRBV7-9 and TRBJ2-3, is as follows: DTGVSQNPRHKITKRGQNVTFRCDPISEHNRLYWYRQTLGQGPEFLTYFQNEAQLEKSRLLSDRFSAERPKGSFSTLEIQRTEQGDSAMYLCASSLVGTATDTQYFGPGTRLTVL.

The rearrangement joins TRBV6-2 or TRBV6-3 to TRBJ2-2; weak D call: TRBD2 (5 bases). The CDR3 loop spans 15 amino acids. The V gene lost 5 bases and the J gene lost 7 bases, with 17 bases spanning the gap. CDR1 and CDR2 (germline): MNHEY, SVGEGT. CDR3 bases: TGTGCCAGCAGTCTAATTGAGGGAGCGGACGGGGAGCTGTTTTTT. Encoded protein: CASSLIEGADGELFF.

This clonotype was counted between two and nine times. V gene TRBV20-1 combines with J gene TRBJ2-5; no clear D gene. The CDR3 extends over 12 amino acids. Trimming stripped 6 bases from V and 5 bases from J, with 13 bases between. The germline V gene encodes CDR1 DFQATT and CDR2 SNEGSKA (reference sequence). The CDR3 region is CSATRPGETQYF. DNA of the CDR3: TGCAGTGCAACAAGACCCGGGGAGACCCAGTACTTC.

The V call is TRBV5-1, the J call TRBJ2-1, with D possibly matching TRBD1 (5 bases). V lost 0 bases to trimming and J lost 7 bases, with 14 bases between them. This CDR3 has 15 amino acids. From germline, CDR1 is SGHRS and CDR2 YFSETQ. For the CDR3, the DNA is TGCGCCAGCAGCTTGGGACAGACCCTCGGGAATGAGCAGTTCTTC. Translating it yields CASSLGQTLGNEQFF.

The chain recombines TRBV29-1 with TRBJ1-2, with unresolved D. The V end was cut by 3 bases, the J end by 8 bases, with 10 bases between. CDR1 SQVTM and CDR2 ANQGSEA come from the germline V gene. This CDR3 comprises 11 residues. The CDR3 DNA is TGCAGCGTTGACGGGAAGCTCGGCTACACCTTC. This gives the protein CSVDGKLGYTF.

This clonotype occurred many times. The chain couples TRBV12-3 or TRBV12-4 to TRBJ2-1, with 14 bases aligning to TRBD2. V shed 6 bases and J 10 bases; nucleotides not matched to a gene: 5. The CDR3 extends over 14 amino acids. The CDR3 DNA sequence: TGTGCCAGCAGGACTAGCGGGGGGGCCTGGGAGCAGTTCTTC. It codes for CASRTSGGAWEQFF.